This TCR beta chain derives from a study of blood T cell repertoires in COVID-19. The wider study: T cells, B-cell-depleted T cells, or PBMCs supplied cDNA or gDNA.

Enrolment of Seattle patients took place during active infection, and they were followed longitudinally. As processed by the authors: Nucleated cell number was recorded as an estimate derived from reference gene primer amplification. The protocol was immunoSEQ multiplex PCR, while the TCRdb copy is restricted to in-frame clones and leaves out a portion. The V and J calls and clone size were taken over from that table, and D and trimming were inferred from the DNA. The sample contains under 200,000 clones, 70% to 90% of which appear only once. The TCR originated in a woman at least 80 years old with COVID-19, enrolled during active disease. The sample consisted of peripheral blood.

The CDR3 region is CASSLGQGWSTEAFF. The CDR3 nucleotides are TGTGCCAGCAGTTTGGGACAGGGGTGGAGCACTGAAGCTTTCTTT. V and J are TRBV28 and TRBJ1-1; 10 positions match TRBD1. The CDR3 is made up of 15 amino acids. CDR1 is MDHEN, CDR2 SYDVKM, per germline. V trimming: 3 bases; J trimming: 4 bases; junction bases outside the gene matches: 5.